The next 15 T cell receptor beta chains were all read from a single sample in a study of blood T cells in healthy people across ages. A J-beta primer mix and a sample-barcoded 5' primer were used in a second PCR of about 7 to 12 cycles. TCRdb reprocessed the 5' RACE reads via MiXCR and lists one record per CDR3 protein. The sample has over 450,000 distinct CDR3 sequences, about 24% seen once. The data also belong to a second study, concerning T cells of mothers and their children.

Material: blood. The source of these receptors is a boy younger than 18 in good health.

This sequence joins TRBV20-1 and TRBJ2-6; the match to TRBD1 covers 9 bases. Germline trimming cut 0 bases from V and 4 bases from J; bases unmatched to any gene: 4. From germline, CDR1 is DFQATT and CDR2 SNEGSKA (reference sequence). CDR3 size: 16 residues. The CDR3 sequence is CSARDGTGLGANVLTF. The CDR3 DNA reads as TGCAGTGCTAGAGACGGGACAGGGTTAGGGGCCAACGTCCTGACTTTC.

This clonotype was observed a few times. The V call is TRBV4-1, the J call TRBJ2-1; 7 bases are shared with TRBD1. After removal of 2 bases from V and 8 bases from J, the junction contained 0 bases not matched to a gene. Germline V gene lookup returns CDR1 MGHRA and CDR2 YSYEKL. The CDR3 sequence is 12 residues long. This CDR3 is CASSQTGDEQFF. DNA of the CDR3: TGCGCCAGCAGCCAAACAGGGGATGAGCAGTTCTTC.

This clonotype appeared many times. The rearrangement links TRBV7-2 to TRBJ2-5; maybe TRBD2 (6 bases). Germline CDR1 is SGHTA and CDR2 is FQGNSA. Deletions cut 3 bases from V and 7 bases from J, with 15 bases between. CDR3 size: 14 residues. This chain's CDR3 is CASSFPGGSGTQYF. CDR3 nucleotide sequence: TGTGCCAGCAGCTTCCCCGGGGGTTCGGGGACCCAGTACTTC.

This clonotype appeared a few times. The V and J genes are TRBV19 and TRBJ1-1; D unclear. CDR3 length: 12 amino acids. The germline gives CDR1 LNHDA, CDR2 SQIVND (reference sequence). Trimming pared 4 bases from V and 9 bases from J, leaving 12 bases between. DNA of the CDR3: TGTGCCAGTAGTAGCTTATCCATGAAAGCTTTCTTT. Translated: CASSSLSMKAFF.

This chain connects TRBV9 to TRBJ2-2, with 8 bases identical to TRBD2. This CDR3 is built from 13 residues. V lost 0 bases and J lost 13; bases outside the gene matches: 5. The germline CDR1 and CDR2 sequences are SGDLS and YYNGEE. The CDR3 spells CASSVASGGTLFF. The DNA of the CDR3 is TGTGCCAGCAGCGTAGCGTCGGGGGGGACGCTGTTTTTT.

This chain uses TRBV7-2 with TRBJ1-2; D gene ambiguous. The CDR3 contains 15 residues. Trimming cost V 5 bases and J 8 bases, with 21 bases left between them. Germline assignment: CDR1 SGHTA and CDR2 FQGNSA. This chain's CDR3 is CASSLSTGLEEGYTF. CDR3 sequence (DNA): TGTGCCAGCAGCCTTTCGACTGGGTTGGAGGAGGGCTACACCTTC. Together with reference TRBV7-2 and TRBJ1-2, the CDR3 gives the full variable domain: GAGVSQSPSNKVTEKGKDVELRCDPISGHTALYWYRQSLGQGLEFLIYFQGNSAPDKSGLPSDRFSAERTGGSVSTLTIQRTQQEDSAVYLCASSLSTGLEEGYTFGSGTRLTVV.

Only a few counts were recorded for this clonotype. A junction end diverges from the germline sequence, so it may reflect a read error. J is TRBJ2-4 and V is TRBV7-7; D is unresolved. CDR1 is SSHAT and CDR2 is FNYEAQ in the germline V gene (reference sequence). CDR3 length: 12 residues. Here the CDR3 DNA reads TGTGCTAGCAGCCCAGACGGAAACATTCAGTACTTC. It yields the protein CASSPDGNIQYF.

This clonotype was seen more than once but under ten times. One junction end disagrees with the germline gene, perhaps due to a read error. The chain joins TRBV18 to TRBJ2-5; a possible D gene is TRBD2 (6 bases). Germline V gene sequence: CDR1 KGHSH, CDR2 LQKENI. The CDR3 loop spans 12 amino acids. CDR3 in amino acids: CASSASGETQYF. CDR3 in DNA: TGTGCCAGCTCCGCCTCGGGGGAGACCCAATACTTC.

There are a few counts of this clonotype. V is TRBV28 and J is TRBJ1-5; unclear D gene. Trimming removed 3 bases from V and 0 bases from J, with 6 bases in between. This CDR3 is built from 14 residues. CDR1 and CDR2 from the germline V gene are MDHEN and SYDVKM. The CDR3 loop is CASSFSHSNQPQHF. For the CDR3, the DNA is TGTGCCAGCAGTTTCTCACATAGCAATCAGCCCCAGCATTTT.

The genes are TRBV20-1 and TRBJ2-5, with 8 nucleotides matching TRBD2. The length of the CDR3 is 15 residues. CDR1 DFQATT and CDR2 SNEGSKA come from the germline V gene (reference sequence). V dropped 5 bases and J dropped 3; count of bases not matched to a gene: 11. CDR3 loop: CSALGGLVTEETQYF. In DNA form, the CDR3 reads TGCAGTGCTCTCGGGGGACTAGTAACCGAAGAGACCCAGTACTTC.

This chain joins TRBV15 and TRBJ2-5; 11 bases align to TRBD1. The J call may be mistaken, given a closer DNA end match to TRBJ2-1. CDR3 length equals 15 residues. The germline V gene has CDR1 LNHNV and CDR2 YYDKDF (reference sequence). The CDR3 reads CATSRDRGRNNEQFF. CDR3 coding DNA: TGTGCCACCAGCAGGGACAGGGGGCGAAACAATGAGCAGTTCTTC.

V is TRBV7-9 and J is TRBJ2-5; 10 bases map to TRBD2. The CDR3 loop spans 16 amino acids. The J segment lost 3 bases and the V segment lost 2 bases, leaving 6 bases of the junction unmatched. From germline, CDR1 is SEHNR and CDR2 FQNEAQ (reference sequence). For the CDR3, the DNA is TGTGCCAGCAGCTTAAGTCCCCTAGCGGGAGAAGAGACCCAGTACTTC. Translation gives CASSLSPLAGEETQYF.

This clonotype was picked up a small number of times. The rearrangement links TRBV14 to TRBJ2-5, with D unclear. Judging by the DNA end, TRBJ2-1 fits better; the J call may be wrong. The CDR3 covers 11 residues. Germline lookup yields CDR1 SGHDN and CDR2 FVKESK. As DNA, the CDR3 is TGTGCCAGCAGCCAAGTTTCTGAGCAGTTCTTC. It translates to CASSQVSEQFF.

This clonotype has ten or more counts. V is TRBV5-1 and J is TRBJ1-2; D is uncertain. The germline CDR1 and CDR2 sequences are SGHRS and YFSETQ. With 5 bases removed from V and 0 bases from J, the gap between germline ends came to 5 bases. The CDR3 is made up of 12 amino acids. The CDR3 region is CASRGSNYGYTF. CDR3 sequence (DNA): TGCGCCAGCAGGGGCTCTAACTATGGCTACACCTTC.

The chain links TRBV6-5 to TRBJ1-1, with TRBD1 matching over 9 bases. The CDR3 runs to 16 residues. J was trimmed by 7 bases and V by 0 bases; bases with no gene match: 9. Per germline, CDR1 MNHEY and CDR2 SVGAGI. The CDR3 spells CASSYSPQQGALEAFF. The CDR3 DNA reads as TGTGCCAGCAGTTACTCACCCCAACAGGGGGCCCTTGAAGCTTTCTTT.